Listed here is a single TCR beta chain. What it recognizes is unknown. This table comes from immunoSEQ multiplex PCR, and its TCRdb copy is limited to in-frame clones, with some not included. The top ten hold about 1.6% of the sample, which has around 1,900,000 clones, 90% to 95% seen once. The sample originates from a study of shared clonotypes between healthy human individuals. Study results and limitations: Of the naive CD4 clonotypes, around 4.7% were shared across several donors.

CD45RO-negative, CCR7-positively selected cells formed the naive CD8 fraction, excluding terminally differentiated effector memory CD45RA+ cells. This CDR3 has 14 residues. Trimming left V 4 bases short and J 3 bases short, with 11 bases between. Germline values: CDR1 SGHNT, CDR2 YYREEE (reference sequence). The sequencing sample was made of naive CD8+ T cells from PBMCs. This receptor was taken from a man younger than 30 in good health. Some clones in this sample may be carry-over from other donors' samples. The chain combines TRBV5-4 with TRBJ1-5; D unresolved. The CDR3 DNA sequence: TGTGCCAGCAGCGATGCAGGCTACAATCAGCCCCAGCATTTT. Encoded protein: CASSDAGYNQPQHF. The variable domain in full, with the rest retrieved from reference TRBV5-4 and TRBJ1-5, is ETGVTQSPTHLIKTRGQQVTLRCSSQSGHNTVSWYQQALGQGPQFIFQYYREEENGRGNFPPRFSGLQFPNYSSELNVNALELDDSALYLCASSDAGYNQPQHFGDGTRLSIL.